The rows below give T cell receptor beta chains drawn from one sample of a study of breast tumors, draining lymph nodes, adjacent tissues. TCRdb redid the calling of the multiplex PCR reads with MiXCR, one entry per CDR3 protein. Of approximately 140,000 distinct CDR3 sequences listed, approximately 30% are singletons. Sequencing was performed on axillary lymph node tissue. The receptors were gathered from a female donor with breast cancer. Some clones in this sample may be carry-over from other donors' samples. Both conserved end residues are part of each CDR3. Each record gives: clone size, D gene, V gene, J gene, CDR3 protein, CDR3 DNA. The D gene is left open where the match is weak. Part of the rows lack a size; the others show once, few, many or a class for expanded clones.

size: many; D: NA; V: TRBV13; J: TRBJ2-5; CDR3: CASSLPRWTQETQYF; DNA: TGTGCCAGCAGCTTACCCCGCTGGACTCAAGAGACCCAGTACTTC
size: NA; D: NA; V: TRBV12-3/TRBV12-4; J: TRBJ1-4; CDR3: CASSFVPRDEKLFF; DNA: TGTGCCAGCAGTTTCGTTCCCCGAGACGAAAAACTGTTTTTT
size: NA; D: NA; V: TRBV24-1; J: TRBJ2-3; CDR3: CATSDPSQGGTDTQYF; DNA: TGTGCCACCAGTGACCCTAGCCAAGGCGGCACAGATACGCAGTATTTT
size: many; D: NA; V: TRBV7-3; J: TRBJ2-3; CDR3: CASSSMSRGSTDTQYF; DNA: TGTGCCAGCAGTTCAATGTCCAGGGGAAGCACAGATACGCAGTATTTT
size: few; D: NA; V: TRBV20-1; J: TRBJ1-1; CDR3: CSARRDDSTEAFF; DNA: TGCAGTGCTAGACGGGATGATAGCACTGAAGCTTTCTTT
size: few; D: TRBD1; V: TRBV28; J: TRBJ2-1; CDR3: CASTQTGTGGRDNEQFF; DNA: TGTGCCAGCACCCAAACGGGGACAGGGGGCCGTGACAATGAGCAGTTCTTC
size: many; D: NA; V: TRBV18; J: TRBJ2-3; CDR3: CASSLDPYDTQYF; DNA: TGTGCCAGCTCACTTGACCCCTATGATACGCAGTATTTT
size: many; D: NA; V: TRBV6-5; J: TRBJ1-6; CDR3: CASSHGTDGNSPLHF; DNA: TGTGCCAGCAGTCACGGTACGGACGGTAATTCACCCCTCCACTTT
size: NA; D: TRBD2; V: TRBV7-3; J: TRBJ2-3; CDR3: CASSPGLARADTQYF; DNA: TGTGCCAGCAGCCCGGGACTAGCGAGGGCAGATACGCAGTATTTT
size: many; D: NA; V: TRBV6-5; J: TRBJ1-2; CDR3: CASSYSAQGRGYTF; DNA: TGTGCCAGCAGTTACTCAGCACAGGGCCGTGGCTACACCTTC
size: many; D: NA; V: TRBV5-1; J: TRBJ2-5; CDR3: CASSPGRFLMKETQYF; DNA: TGCGCCAGCAGCCCGGGACGCTTTTTAATGAAAGAGACCCAGTACTTC
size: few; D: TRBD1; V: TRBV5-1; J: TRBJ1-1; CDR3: CASRRGDRLNTEAFF; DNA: TGCGCCAGCCGTCGGGGGGACAGGTTGAACACTGAAGCTTTCTTT
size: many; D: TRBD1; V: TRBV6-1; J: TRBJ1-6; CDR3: CASSLHSGTGNSPLHF; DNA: TGTGCCAGCAGCCTCCACTCCGGGACAGGAAATTCACCCCTCCACTTT
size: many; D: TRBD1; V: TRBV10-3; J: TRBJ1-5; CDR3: CAISVQGGDQPQHF; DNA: TGTGCCATCAGTGTACAGGGGGGGGATCAGCCCCAGCATTTT
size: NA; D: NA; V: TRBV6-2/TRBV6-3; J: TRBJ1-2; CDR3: CASSHWAIIYGYTF; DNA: TGTGCCAGCAGTCATTGGGCTATCATCTATGGCTACACCTTC
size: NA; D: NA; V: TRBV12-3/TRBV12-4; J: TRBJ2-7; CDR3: CASSAQGQSSNEQYF; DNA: TGTGCCAGCAGTGCCCAGGGTCAGAGCTCTAACGAGCAGTACTTC
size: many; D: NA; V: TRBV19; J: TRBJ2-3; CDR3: CASSIGGETDTQYF; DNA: TGTGCCAGTAGTATAGGCGGGGAGACAGATACGCAGTATTTT